Listed here are 13 T cell receptor beta chains from one sample, sequenced in a study of CD8+CD57+ T cells in acquired aplastic anemia. According to the study, genomic DNA was the template for TCR beta VDJ and CDR3 profiling. TCRdb reprocessed the reads via MiXCR and lists one record per CDR3 protein. This table holds tens of thousands of distinct CDR3 sequences, approximately 46% found once. Sequenced sample: sorted CD4+, CD8+, or CD8+CD57+ T cells (not recorded which) from PBMCs. The origin of the receptors is a human donor in good health, serving as a control.

On this clonotype: One end of the junction is discordant with germline, which a read error may explain. The chain is built from TRBV6-5 and TRBJ1-2; D unclear. CDR1 and CDR2 from the germline V gene are MNHEY and SVGAGI. This CDR3 comprises 12 residues. The CDR3 nucleotides read TGTGCCATCAGTTCTCAGGATTATGGCTACACCTTC. This sequence encodes CAISSQDYGYTF.

Concerning this clonotype: This could be a read error, since a much larger clone is one nucleotide away. CDR3 sequence (DNA): TGTGCCGCCAGTGACCCGGACAAATTAAACTATGGCTACACCTTC. Protein: CAASDPDKLNYGYTF. The chain carries TRBV24-1 and TRBJ1-2; D is perhaps TRBD1 (5 bases). The CDR3 runs 15 residues. The germline V gene encodes CDR1 KGHDR and CDR2 SFDVKD.

The rearrangement joins TRBV2 to TRBJ2-2; possibly TRBD1 for D (5 bases). Germline CDR1 SNHLY, CDR2 FYNNEI. The CDR3 length is 13 residues. V was clipped by 7 bases and J by 3 bases, with 9 bases between them. The CDR3 spells CASTAGHTGELFF. In DNA form, the CDR3 reads TGTGCCAGCACCGCAGGGCACACCGGGGAGCTGTTTTTT. The full variable domain, rest sourced from reference TRBV2 and TRBJ2-2, is EPEVTQTPSHQVTQMGQEVILRCVPISNHLYFYWYRQILGQKVEFLVSFYNNEISEKSEIFDDQFSVERPDGSNFTLKIRSTKLEDSAMYFCASTAGHTGELFFGEGSRLTVL.

This clonotype was detected ten times or more. This rearrangement joins TRBV9 to TRBJ2-1; D gene uncertain. The CDR3 is 14 amino acids. The V gene's germline CDR1 is SGDLS and CDR2 YYNGEE. The V gene lost 0 bases and the J gene lost 7 bases, with 11 bases spanning the gap. CDR3 in amino acids: CASSVGLGKNEQFF. CDR3 coding DNA: TGTGCCAGCAGCGTAGGTTTAGGGAAGAATGAGCAGTTCTTC.

About this clonotype: Possible read error: a much larger clone is one base away. The gene calls are TRBV7-6 and TRBJ1-5, with D unresolved. Germline V lookup: CDR1 SGHVS, CDR2 FNYEAQ. V was shortened by 5 bases and J by 6 bases, with 14 bases between the two germline ends. The CDR3 extends over 14 amino acids. The CDR3 sequence is CASSPNSLTQPQHF. In nucleotides, the CDR3 is TGTGCCAGCAGCCCCAACAGTCTTACTCAGCCCCAGCATTTT.

The chain combines TRBV25-1 with TRBJ2-1; 7 nucleotides line up with TRBD1. CDR1 and CDR2 (germline): MGHDK, SYGVNS. CDR3 length: 14 residues. V lost 5 bases and J lost 4; bases outside the gene matches: 5. DNA of the CDR3: TGTGCCAGCAGTTACAGGGGAGATTACAATGAGCAGTTCTTC. Amino acid sequence: CASSYRGDYNEQFF.

The chain combines TRBV28 with TRBJ2-2, with 9 nucleotides matching TRBD1. The trim removed 6 bases at V and 5 bases at J, leaving 10 bases unmatched. The CDR3 sequence is 16 residues long. Germline V lookup: CDR1 MDHEN, CDR2 SYDVKM. Here the CDR3 DNA reads TGTGCCAGCAGCCTCCGGGACAGGGTTGGTACCGGGGAGCTGTTTTTT. Amino acids: CASSLRDRVGTGELFF.

Ten or more counts support this clonotype. In DNA, the CDR3 is TGTGCCACCAGTGATCCCGGGGAACTCGGTGGAAACACCATATATTTT. It codes for CATSDPGELGGNTIYF. The chain joins TRBV24-1 to TRBJ1-3; D gene unclear. The CDR3 runs 16 residues. Germline V CDR1 and CDR2: KGHDR, SFDVKD. Deletions cut 3 bases from V and 3 bases from J, with 14 bases between.

On this clonotype itself: At one boundary the junction diverges from the germline segment, which might be a read error. The chain recombines TRBV6-1 with TRBJ1-2; TRBD1 might be the D (6 bases). The CDR3 spans 13 residues. CDR1 and CDR2 (germline): MNHNS, SASEGT. The CDR3 nucleotides read TGTGCCAGCAGCACCGGACAGCTCTATGGCTACGCCTTC. Translated, it gives CASSTGQLYGYAF.

J is TRBJ2-7 and V is TRBV2, with 9 bases lining up with TRBD2. CDR1 SNHLY and CDR2 FYNNEI come from the germline V gene. This CDR3 has 15 amino acids. The ends lost 5 bases at V and 6 bases at J; junction bases unmatched: 11. CDR3 sequence: CASSLSSGRFSEQYF. CDR3 nucleotides: TGTGCCAGCAGTTTGTCGAGCGGGAGGTTCTCCGAGCAGTACTTC.

The gene calls are TRBV19 and TRBJ1-2; D ambiguous. The CDR3 has 12 residues. Trimming took off 1 base at V and 5 bases at J, with 5 bases between the two ends. Germline CDR1 LNHDA, CDR2 SQIVND (reference sequence). This CDR3 reads CASSIANYGYTF. The CDR3 bases are TGTGCCAGTAGTATAGCCAATTATGGCTACACCTTC.

The chain links TRBV25-1 to TRBJ2-3, with TRBD2 as a possible D gene (6 bases). CDR3 length equals 13 residues. V lost 6 bases and J 6 bases, leaving 13 bases between the germline ends. CDR1 is MGHDK and CDR2 is SYGVNS in the germline V gene. CDR3 bases: TGTGCCAGCAGCCCCGGGAGTGATGATACGCAGTATTTT. It encodes CASSPGSDDTQYF.

For this clonotype: The junction does not match germline at one end; this may be a read error. The chain is built from TRBV10-1 and TRBJ1-4; 7 bases match TRBD1. This CDR3 is 15 amino acids long. Germline V CDR1 and CDR2: WNHNN, SYGVQD (reference sequence). The CDR3 is CASSEATGTNEKLFF. The CDR3 nucleotides are TGTGCCAGCAGTGAAGCGACAGGGACAAATGAAAAACTGTTTTTT.